This TCR beta chain was sequenced during a study of blood T cell repertoires in COVID-19 (dated by TCRdb to about 2020). Looking at the study overall: Collaborator samples came from the United States, Italy and Spain and covered acute and convalescent phases of COVID-19. The material from the prospective study consisted of cDNA or gDNA derived from T cells, B-cell-depleted T cells, or PBMCs. Subjects who had been exposed to COVID-19, were actively infected with it, or had recovered from it provided the deeply sampled blood TCRbeta repertoires that made up the dataset. The repertoires were made available in a free public database intended to serve as a resource for research on the immune response to SARS-CoV-2. The samples were drawn from two sources: the first 160 participants of the ongoing ImmuneRACE study, and fewer than 1,500 subjects contributed by 6 global collaborators. The sample metadata nearly always contained a de-identified subject ID, COVID-19 status, age in years and sex. Where HLA class I and class II types were available, the types were taken from metadata supplied by the sample provider, not from assay-based typing. On the study overall, not on this receptor specifically: The quantity of clinical and demographic metadata differed by source and by participant and was supplied without curation.

From a lookup of the germline V gene, CDR1 and CDR2 are SGHRS and YFSETQ. The CDR3 contains 17 residues, cysteine and phenylalanine counted. Of the read, only the CDR3 DNA is kept; its 51 bases are in frame from base 1. V trim: 3 bases; J trim: 2 bases; unmatched bases: 14. Each collaborating institution followed its own protocols to collect whole blood in K2EDTA tubes. For TCRbeta analysis, collaborators shipped samples as frozen whole blood, isolated PBMCs, or DNA extracted from either of those sample types. TCRbeta CDR3 regions were amplified from genomic DNA using the immunoSEQ Assay, a bias-controlled multiplex PCR. The study's processing was this. The number of nucleated cells in each sample was estimated from the amplification of reference gene primers within the assay. To quantify the absolute abundance of each unique TCRbeta CDR3 rearrangement, sequence reads were collapsed and filtered. For each sample, productive Simpson clonality was calculated by taking the square root of Simpson's diversity index across productive rearrangements. TCRdb re-hosts the immuneACCESS table, in-frame sequences only. Its copies lack some clones; in the studies checked, an unresolved V gene accounts for under half of them, and the cause for the rest is not known. The V and J calls and the clone size are those of that table, but D and trimming were determined from the DNA. The sample profile shows 400,000 or so clones; approximately 86% of them were found once. Under 3% of the sample comes from the top ten.

This clone has only one observation. Its antigen is still unknown. No much larger clone is present one base from it, and per-base qualities are unavailable. The sequenced material came from peripheral blood. The chain uses TRBV5-1 and TRBJ2-7, with TRBD2 identical over 7 junction bases. The sequence derives from a human donor in a cohort sampled during active COVID-19. The CDR3 here reads CASSSRGVLRGTYEQYF. The sequenced DNA is TGCGCCAGCAGCTCCCGGGGGGTGCTTCGGGGTACCTACGAGCAGTACTTC.